The clone carrying this T cell receptor beta chain was seen a single time. The sample is drawn from a study of long-term antiretroviral therapy in people with HIV. Runs used v3.0 of the immunoSEQ assay and were done at survey level. The method was immunoSEQ multiplex PCR; TCRdb's version includes in-frame clones alone and lacks a portion of them. The repertoire consists of about 25,000 clones, with about 80% occurring once and the leading ten covering approximately 10%. Germline trimming cut 1 base from V and 4 bases from J; bases unmatched to any gene: 11. The CDR3 totals 18 residues. Germline CDR1 reads SGHAT; CDR2 reads FQNNGV.

The rearrangement uses TRBV11-2 and TRBJ2-1, with TRBD1 identical over 9 bases. The receptor comes from a woman between 40 and 50 years old with HIV. This specimen consisted of unsorted PBMCs, obtained 1.1 years before starting antiretroviral therapy. The DNA of the CDR3 is TGTGCCAGCAGCTTAGTGAGCTCGGGACAGGGTGTTTACAATGAGCAGTTCTTC. It codes for CASSLVSSGQGVYNEQFF.